This T cell receptor (beta chain) was sequenced in a study of T-cell memory formation after mild COVID-19. This CDR3 contains 14 residues. CDR1 SGHRS and CDR2 YFSETQ come from the germline V gene. V dropped 0 bases and J dropped 5 bases, with 9 bases sitting between them. A few counts support this clonotype. Its antigen is unknown. 5'RACE, which relied on constant-segment primers, yielded TCR alpha and TCR beta cDNA libraries carrying sample barcodes and UMIs. TCRdb reprocessed the 5' RACE reads via MiXCR and lists one record per CDR3 protein. The table includes roughly 130,000 distinct CDR3 sequences, 15% to 20% detected once. General observations from the study: Day 15 to 85 contractors were CD4/CD8 balanced; later expanders leaned CD4+. Clones that contracted clustered mainly in CM and EM if CD4+ and in EMRA if CD8+. Pre-infection memory contained some responding clones, which suggested that cross-reactive memory had joined.

The rearrangement uses TRBV5-1 and TRBJ1-5, with a tentative D call TRBD1 (6 bases). The sequence was obtained from an adult woman who had mild COVID-19 (a few samples of this study predate the infection). Cell type and time point are not known. The sequenced material came from PBMCs or a T cell subset sorted from them (not recorded which). The CDR3 coding sequence is TGCGCCAGCAGCTTGGGACAGGTAGATCAGCCCCAGCATTTT. It codes for CASSLGQVDQPQHF.